Included here is one T cell receptor (beta chain) sequence, with context. Antigen: not known. Before being chosen for sequencing, patients had shown CD8+CD57+ cell expansion by flow cytometry. These data originate in a study of CD8+CD57+ T cells in acquired aplastic anemia. Points from the study as a whole: Both patients and controls carried the same twenty-nine CD8+ CDR3 sequences. CD8+ Simpson's diversity showed no significant patient-control difference.

TCR beta VDJ and CDR3 profiling used genomic DNA as template. TCRdb called the reads again in MiXCR, with one record for every CDR3 protein. The sample lists 150,000 to 170,000 distinct CDR3 sequences, around half seen once, with about 12% in the top ten. The germline V and J ends were trimmed by 3 bases and 0 bases, with 8 bases remaining between them. There are 14 residues in the CDR3. Sequenced: sorted CD4+, CD8+, or CD8+CD57+ T cells (not recorded which) from PBMCs. This clonotype was obtained from a human donor with aplastic anemia. The chain carries TRBV12-3 or TRBV12-4 and TRBJ1-1, with a tentative D call TRBD1 (5 bases). The CDR3 bases are TGTGCCAGCAGTTTCGGGGCAGTGAACACTGAAGCTTTCTTT. This encodes CASSFGAVNTEAFF.